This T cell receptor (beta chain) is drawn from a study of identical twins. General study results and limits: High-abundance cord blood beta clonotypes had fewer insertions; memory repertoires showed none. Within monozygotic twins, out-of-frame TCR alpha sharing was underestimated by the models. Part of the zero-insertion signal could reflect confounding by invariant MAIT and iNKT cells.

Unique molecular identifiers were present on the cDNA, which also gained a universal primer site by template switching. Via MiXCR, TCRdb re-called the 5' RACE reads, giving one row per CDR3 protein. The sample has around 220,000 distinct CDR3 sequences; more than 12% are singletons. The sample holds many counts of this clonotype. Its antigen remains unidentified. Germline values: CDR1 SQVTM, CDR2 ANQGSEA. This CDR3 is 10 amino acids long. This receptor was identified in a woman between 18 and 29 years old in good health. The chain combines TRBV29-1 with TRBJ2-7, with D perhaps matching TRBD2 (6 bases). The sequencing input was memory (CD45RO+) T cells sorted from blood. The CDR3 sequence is CGTRGHEQYF. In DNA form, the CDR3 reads TGCGGGACTCGGGGCCACGAGCAGTACTTC.